These T cell receptor beta chains were read from a single sample in a study of blood T cell repertoires in COVID-19. TCRdb keeps only in-frame clones here, not all; method: immunoSEQ multiplex PCR. Of about 220,000 clones detected, approximately 83% appear once; the ten largest clones hold around 3.1%. Material: peripheral blood. These receptors were obtained from a woman in her 30s who had recovered from COVID-19. Each CDR3 is given with its conserved first and last residue. D genes are given only for firm matches. A clone size is listed for some rows: how often the clone was seen (once, few, many), or a class if it is expanded.

D gene	clone size	CDR3 length	J gene	V gene	CDR3 DNA	CDR3 protein
TRBD2	once	15	TRBJ2-1	TRBV9	TGTGCCAGCAGCGCTAGCGGGAGAACCTACAATGAGCAGTTCTTC	CASSASGRTYNEQFF
-	few	13	TRBJ2-1	TRBV10-2	TGCGCCAGCAGTGGGCAGGTCGGAGGGGAGCAGTTCTTC	CASSGQVGGEQFF
-	-	14	TRBJ2-4	TRBV10-1	TGCGCCAGGAGGAAGGATCCAGCCAAAAACATTCAGTACTTC	CARRKDPAKNIQYF
TRBD1	-	13	TRBJ1-6	TRBV2	TGTGCCAGCCTGGACAGGAGTAATTCACCCCTCCACTTT	CASLDRSNSPLHF
TRBD2	-	16	TRBJ2-7	TRBV30	TGTGCCTGGAGTAACCTAGCGGGAGTCAGATCCTACGAGCAGTACTTC	CAWSNLAGVRSYEQYF
-	few	12	TRBJ2-2	TRBV11-3	TGTGCCAGCAGCCCTCCCGCCGGGGAGCTGTTTTTT	CASSPPAGELFF
TRBD1	once	16	TRBJ2-7	TRBV23-1	TGCGCCAGCAGTCGGCAGACAGGGGAAATCCCCTACGAGCAGTACTTC	CASSRQTGEIPYEQYF
TRBD2	-	16	TRBJ2-5	TRBV9	TGTGCCAGCAGCCCGGGGACTAGCGGAGGGGGAGAGACCCAGTACTTC	CASSPGTSGGGETQYF
-	few	15	TRBJ1-5	TRBV4-1	TGCGCCAGCAGCCAAGGGTTTAGTAGCAATCAGCCCCAGCATTTT	CASSQGFSSNQPQHF
-	once	13	TRBJ2-7	TRBV5-4	TGTGCCAGCAGCTTGGGACAGGAAGGCGAGCAGTACTTC	CASSLGQEGEQYF
TRBD2	-	16	TRBJ2-1	TRBV15	TGTGCCACCAGCGCTACCGGGACTAGCGGCTACAATGAGCAGTTCTTC	CATSATGTSGYNEQFF
TRBD1	-	13	TRBJ1-1	TRBV2	TGTGCCAGCAGGGGACAGGGGTACACTGAAGCTTTCTTT	CASRGQGYTEAFF
TRBD1	-	14	TRBJ2-7	TRBV27	TGTGCCAGCGCGGCTACAGGGGGGCTCTACGAGCAGTACTTC	CASAATGGLYEQYF
TRBD1	few	14	TRBJ2-7	TRBV6-5	TGTGCCAGCTTCCCCGGACAGGGGCGCTACGAGCAGTACTTC	CASFPGQGRYEQYF
-	-	14	TRBJ2-7	TRBV10-3	TGTGCCATCAAATTCGGGACACTCTCCTACGAGCAGTACTTC	CAIKFGTLSYEQYF
TRBD1	-	15	TRBJ1-6	TRBV5-1	TGCGCCAGCAGCTTCGGGCAGGGGGCGAATTCACCCCTCCACTTT	CASSFGQGANSPLHF
TRBD2	-	16	TRBJ2-1	TRBV24-1	TGTGCCACCAGTGAATCTCCGGGACTAGCGTTCAATGAGCAGTTCTTC	CATSESPGLAFNEQFF
TRBD1	-	14	TRBJ1-4	TRBV4-2	TGTGCCAGCAGCCTTCGACAGGGTAATGAAAAACTGTTTTTT	CASSLRQGNEKLFF
TRBD1	-	13	TRBJ1-1	TRBV28	TGTGCCAGCAGTCAAAGACTGACAGGGGAAGCTTTCTTT	CASSQRLTGEAFF
TRBD1	once	15	TRBJ2-2	TRBV7-3	TGTGCCAGCAGCTTAACGGGACAGGGGGCCGGGGAGCTGTTTTTT	CASSLTGQGAGELFF
TRBD2	-	15	TRBJ2-7	TRBV4-1	TGCGCCAGCAGTTTTTCCGGGACTAGCGACTACGAGCAGTACTTC	CASSFSGTSDYEQYF
-	-	15	TRBJ1-5	TRBV7-9	TGTGCCAGCAGCTTAGGCTTAGGGGGGGATCAGCCCCAGCATTTT	CASSLGLGGDQPQHF
-	-	15	TRBJ1-4	TRBV10-3	TGTGCCATCAGTGAGTCTTACGGGTCGAATGAAAAACTGTTTTTT	CAISESYGSNEKLFF
-	-	14	TRBJ2-7	TRBV5-5	TGTGCCAGCAGCTTGTATAACCCCGTACGAGGGCAGTACTTC	CASSLYNPVRGQYF
TRBD1	-	15	TRBJ1-5	TRBV27	TGTGCCAGCAGGAGGGACAGTTATAGCAATCAGCCCCAGCATTTT	CASRRDSYSNQPQHF
-	-	15	TRBJ2-1	TRBV6-1	TGTGCCAGCAGTGAAGAACTTGCCACCTACAATGAGCAGTTCTTC	CASSEELATYNEQFF
-	once	15	TRBJ2-7	TRBV9	TGTGCCAGCAGCCCGCACGCGGGACCAGACTACGAGCAGTACTTC	CASSPHAGPDYEQYF
-	-	15	TRBJ1-6	TRBV18	TGTGCCAGCTCACCTTCGGGTCCGATAAATTCACCCCTCCACTTT	CASSPSGPINSPLHF
TRBD1	-	14	TRBJ1-2	TRBV7-2	TGTGCCAGCAGCTCGGGACAGGGGAAGCGGGGCTACACCTTC	CASSSGQGKRGYTF
-	-	13	TRBJ1-2	TRBV9	TGTGCCAGCAGCGTAGGGCTTAACTATGGCTACACCTTC	CASSVGLNYGYTF
TRBD1	many	15	TRBJ2-7	TRBV7-9	TGTGCCAGCAGCTCCACGACAGGGGCATCCTACGAGCAGTACTTC	CASSSTTGASYEQYF
-	-	16	TRBJ2-1	TRBV28	TGTGCCAGCACCACCAATCCGGGAGTTGTCTACAATGAGCAGTTCTTC	CASTTNPGVVYNEQFF
-	-	16	TRBJ2-1	TRBV5-1	TGCGCCAGCAGCGCGACAGACAAGAGCTCCTACAATGAGCAGTTCTTC	CASSATDKSSYNEQFF
TRBD2	-	15	TRBJ2-1	TRBV7-6	TGTGCCAGCAACACGGCGGGGGGCAGCAACAATGAGCAGTTCTTC	CASNTAGGSNNEQFF
-	once	16	TRBJ2-7	TRBV11-2	TGTGCCAGCAGCTTAGGACTGACAGGAACGCGATACGAGCAGTACTTC	CASSLGLTGTRYEQYF
TRBD1	-	15	TRBJ1-2	TRBV18	TGTGCCAGCTCACCCCCGGGACAGGGCACCTATGGCTACACCTTC	CASSPPGQGTYGYTF
-	-	12	TRBJ2-1	TRBV10-3	TGTGCTATCAGTCCCTTATTAAATGAGCAGTTCTTC	CAISPLLNEQFF
TRBD1	-	14	TRBJ2-2	TRBV6-5	TGTGCCAGCAGGGGGACAGGGTATACCGGGGAGCTGTTTTTT	CASRGTGYTGELFF